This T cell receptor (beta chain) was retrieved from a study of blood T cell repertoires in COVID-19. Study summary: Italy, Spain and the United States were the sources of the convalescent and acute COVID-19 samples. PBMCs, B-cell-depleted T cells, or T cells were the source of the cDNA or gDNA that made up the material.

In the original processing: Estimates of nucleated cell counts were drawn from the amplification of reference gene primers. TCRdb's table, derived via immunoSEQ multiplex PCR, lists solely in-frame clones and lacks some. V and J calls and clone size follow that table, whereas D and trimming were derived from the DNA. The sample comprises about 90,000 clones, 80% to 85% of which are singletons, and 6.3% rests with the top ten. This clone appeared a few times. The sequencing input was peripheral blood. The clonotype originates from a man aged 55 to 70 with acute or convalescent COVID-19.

CDR3 residues: CASSLEPNYGYTF. CDR3 DNA: TGTGCCAGCAGTTTAGAGCCTAACTATGGCTACACCTTC. The chain carries TRBV12-3 or TRBV12-4 and TRBJ1-2; unclear D gene. Trimming left V 1 base short and J 0 bases short, with 3 bases between. The CDR3 consists of 13 residues.